The 13 T cell receptor beta chains below were found in one sample sequenced in a study of CD8+ T cells in alopecia areata. RNA was isolated and reverse transcribed to cDNA, the sequencing template. Using immunoSEQ multiplex PCR, the repertoire was profiled, and TCRdb retains in-frame clones only, with some absent. The repertoire includes roughly 150,000 clones, approximately 53% of them detected once, and 15% to 20% sits in the top ten. Material: CD8+ T cells sorted from blood, obtained at week 0. The receptors shown here come from a human donor with alopecia areata.

The chain links TRBV30 to TRBJ2-3; 11 bases map to TRBD2. Germline CDR1 is GTSNPN and CDR2 is SVGIG (reference sequence). Trimming removed 3 bases from V and 0 bases from J; junction bases left unmatched: 11. CDR3 length: 18 residues. CDR3 sequence: CAWSDLAGGPTSTDTQYF. As DNA, the CDR3 is TGTGCCTGGAGCGATCTAGCGGGGGGACCTACTAGCACAGATACGCAGTATTTT. Looking up the rest from reference TRBV30 and TRBJ2-3 gives the full variable domain: SQTIHQWPATLVQPVGSPLSLECTVEGTSNPNLYWYRQAAGRGLQLLFYSVGIGQISSEVPQNLSASRPQDRQFILSSKKLLLSDSGFYLCAWSDLAGGPTSTDTQYFGPGTRLTVL.

The gene calls are TRBV4-3 and TRBJ1-1, with D possibly matching TRBD1 (6 bases). The CDR3 contains 14 residues. CDR1 LGHNA and CDR2 YSLEER come from the germline V gene. V was pared by 4 bases and J by 4 bases, with 13 bases between. The CDR3 region is CASSPAGGGTEAFF. The CDR3 DNA reads TGCGCCAGCAGCCCGGCCGGGGGCGGCACTGAAGCTTTCTTT.

The J gene is TRBJ2-1, the V gene TRBV19, with D unclear. The CDR3 is made up of 12 amino acids. Germline lookup yields CDR1 LNHDA and CDR2 SQIVND (reference sequence). Trimming shortened V by 8 bases and J by 7 bases, and 12 bases separated the two germline ends. CDR3 nucleotide sequence: TGTGCCAGTGGCCTTGGTGGGAATGAGCAGTTCTTC. Translation: CASGLGGNEQFF. Full variable domain (outside the CDR3, taken from reference TRBV19 and TRBJ2-1): DGGITQSPKYLFRKEGQNVTLSCEQNLNHDAMYWYRQDPGQGLRLIYYSQIVNDFQKGDIAEGYSVSREKKESFPLTVTSAQKNPTAFYLCASGLGGNEQFFGPGTRLTVL.

V and J are TRBV28 and TRBJ1-5; 10 nucleotides agree with TRBD1. Germline trimming cut 6 bases from V and 5 bases from J; bases unmatched to any gene: 4. The CDR3 is made up of 14 amino acids. Germline lookup yields CDR1 MDHEN and CDR2 SYDVKM. In DNA form, the CDR3 reads TGTGCCAGCAGGGGACAGGGGCTGGATCAGCCCCAGCATTTT. As protein: CASRGQGLDQPQHF.

V usage is TRBV30 and J usage is TRBJ2-5; no reliable D call. V lost 2 bases, J lost 5 bases, and 3 bases lay in between. This CDR3 is 10 amino acids long. Looked up from germline, CDR1 is GTSNPN and CDR2 is SVGIG (reference sequence). CDR3 DNA: TGTGCCTGGAGTCGGGAGACCCAGTACTTC. Translation: CAWSRETQYF.

V and J are TRBV29-1 and TRBJ2-7; no reliable D call. Germline assignment: CDR1 SQVTM and CDR2 ANQGSEA. The germline V and J ends were trimmed by 7 bases and 3 bases, with 10 bases remaining between them. The CDR3 has 11 amino acids. CDR3 in DNA: TGCAGCGCATATGAAGACTACGAGCAGTACTTC. Protein: CSAYEDYEQYF.

This clone was counted only a few times. V is TRBV29-1 and J is TRBJ1-2, with D unresolved. CDR1 is SQVTM, CDR2 ANQGSEA, per germline. The CDR3 is 11 residues long. V lost 4 bases, J lost 7 bases, and 10 bases lay in between. The CDR3 protein is CSVVGDGGYTF. The CDR3 bases are TGCAGCGTTGTGGGAGACGGTGGCTACACCTTC.

The chain joins TRBV25-1 to TRBJ2-5, with 7 bases identical to TRBD2. The CDR3 consists of 11 residues. In germline, CDR1 is MGHDK, CDR2 SYGVNS. V shed 3 bases, J shed 9 bases, and the junction held 1 base outside the gene matches. The CDR3 here is CASSEGGPQYF. DNA for the CDR3: TGTGCCAGCAGTGAGGGAGGGCCCCAGTACTTC.

V is TRBV10-3 and J is TRBJ2-7; possibly TRBD1 or TRBD2 for D (5 bases each). With 2 bases removed from V and 5 bases from J, the gap between germline ends came to 10 bases. CDR1 ENHRY and CDR2 SYGVKD come from the germline V gene. The CDR3 has 13 amino acids. CDR3 sequence (DNA): TGTGCCATCAGTGAGGGGACCTCAGACGAGCAGTACTTC. As protein: CAISEGTSDEQYF.

CDR3 residues: CASSPPKGQETQYF. CDR3 bases: TGTGCCAGCTCACCACCGAAGGGCCAAGAGACCCAGTACTTC. This rearrangement joins TRBV18 to TRBJ2-5, with no clear D. V dropped 0 bases and J dropped 1 base, with 6 bases sitting between them. CDR1 is KGHSH, CDR2 LQKENI, per germline. The CDR3 runs 14 residues.

V usage is TRBV7-6 and J usage is TRBJ2-5; D gene uncertain. Germline CDR1 reads SGHVS; CDR2 reads FNYEAQ. Trimming cost V 4 bases and J 4 bases, with 10 bases left between them. The CDR3 sequence is 13 residues long. CDR3 nucleotide sequence: TGTGCCAGCAGCTCAGATTTGCGAGAGACCCAGTACTTC. It is translated as CASSSDLRETQYF.

The rearrangement joins TRBV25-1 to TRBJ2-7; D is uncertain. Trimming removed 3 bases at V and 3 bases at J, with 15 bases between. The CDR3 runs 15 residues. CDR1 is MGHDK, CDR2 SYGVNS, per germline. The CDR3 here is CASSEAVSPFYEQYF. The CDR3 DNA follows: TGTGCCAGCAGTGAGGCCGTGTCACCATTCTACGAGCAGTACTTC.

This clone was seen only a few times. The rearrangement links TRBV4-1 to TRBJ2-7; 11 positions agree with TRBD2. V lost 0 bases to trimming and J lost 1 base; unmatched junction nucleotides: 2. The CDR3 is 16 residues long. CDR1 and CDR2 from the germline V gene are MGHRA and YSYEKL. DNA of the CDR3: TGCGCCAGCAGCCAAGAAGGGACTAGCGGATCCTACGAGCAGTACTTC. Translated: CASSQEGTSGSYEQYF.